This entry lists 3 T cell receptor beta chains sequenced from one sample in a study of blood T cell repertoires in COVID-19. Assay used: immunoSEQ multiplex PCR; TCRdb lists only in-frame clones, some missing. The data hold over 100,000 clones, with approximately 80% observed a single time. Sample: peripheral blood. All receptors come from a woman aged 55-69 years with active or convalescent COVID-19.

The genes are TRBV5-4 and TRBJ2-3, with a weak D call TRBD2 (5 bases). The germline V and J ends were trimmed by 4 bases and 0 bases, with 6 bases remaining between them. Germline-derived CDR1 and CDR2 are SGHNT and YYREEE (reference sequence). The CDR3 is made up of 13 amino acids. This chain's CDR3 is CASSRTSTDTQYF. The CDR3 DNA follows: TGTGCCAGCAGCCGGACTAGCACAGATACGCAGTATTTT.

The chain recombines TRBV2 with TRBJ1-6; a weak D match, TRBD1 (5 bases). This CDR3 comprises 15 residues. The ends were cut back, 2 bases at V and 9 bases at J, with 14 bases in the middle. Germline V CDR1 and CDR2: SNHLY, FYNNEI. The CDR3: CASSEFSGPTSPLHF. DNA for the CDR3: TGTGCCAGCAGTGAATTTTCAGGGCCGACTTCACCCCTCCACTTT.

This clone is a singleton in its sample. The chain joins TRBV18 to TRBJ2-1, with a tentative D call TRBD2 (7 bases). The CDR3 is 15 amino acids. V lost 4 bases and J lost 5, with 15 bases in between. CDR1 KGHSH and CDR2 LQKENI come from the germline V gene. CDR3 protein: CASSLNGGPNNEQFF. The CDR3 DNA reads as TGTGCCAGCTCACTTAACGGGGGGCCCAACAATGAGCAGTTCTTC.